Listed here are 18 T cell receptor beta chains from one sample, sequenced in a study of CD4 T cells in relation to SARS-CoV-2 and coronaviruses. Before the COVID-19 pandemic, during about 2011-2018, CD4+ T cells were taken from unexposed donors. Isolation of CD4+ T cells took place after roughly nine days in culture. For these TCRs, the target antigens are not known. Generated by immunoSEQ multiplex PCR, the TCRdb table keeps only in-frame clones and is missing some. The table has 25,000 to 30,000 clones, 60% to 80% seen once. Material for sequencing was CD4+ T cells from PBMCs, cultured in vitro. These receptors were collected from a human donor in good health.

This clone turned up a few times. This chain links TRBV30 with TRBJ1-3; D is unresolved. V was shortened by 5 bases and J by 6 bases, with 8 bases between the two germline ends. The CDR3 length is 11 residues. From germline, CDR1 is GTSNPN and CDR2 SVGIG (reference sequence). This CDR3 reads CAWERENTIYF. In nucleotides, the CDR3 is TGTGCCTGGGAGCGGGAAAACACCATATATTTT.

V usage is TRBV4-1 and J usage is TRBJ2-7, with 7 bases that match TRBD2. With 0 bases clipped from V and 3 bases from J, the junction kept 5 bases outside the gene matches. CDR1 MGHRA and CDR2 YSYEKL come from the germline V gene. The CDR3 is 15 amino acids. Written as DNA, the CDR3 is TGCGCCAGCAGCCAAGATTGGACTAGGGGCTACGAGCAGTACTTC. Translating gives CASSQDWTRGYEQYF.

This rearrangement joins TRBV5-4 to TRBJ2-1; TRBD1 is a possible D gene (5 bases). Germline-derived CDR1 and CDR2 are SGHNT and YYREEE (reference sequence). The CDR3 length is 14 residues. Trimming left V 4 bases short and J 9 bases short, with 17 bases between. The CDR3 DNA reads TGTGCCAGCAGCGTGAGTCAGGGAACCGGTGAGCAGTTCTTC. This encodes CASSVSQGTGEQFF.

The chain links TRBV28 to TRBJ2-7; a possible D gene is TRBD2 (6 bases). Germline lookup yields CDR1 MDHEN and CDR2 SYDVKM. This CDR3 has 17 amino acids. The V gene lost 1 base and the J gene lost 6 bases, with 22 bases spanning the gap. The CDR3 DNA is TGTGCCAGCAGTTTATCCTCCGGACCCCGGGCGGGATCCGAGCAGTACTTC. Translating gives CASSLSSGPRAGSEQYF.

The chain is built from TRBV4-1 and TRBJ2-5; 9 positions match TRBD1. The CDR3 has 18 residues. CDR1 and CDR2 from the germline V gene are MGHRA and YSYEKL. Losses at the gene ends were 2 bases for V and 5 bases for J; bases not matched to a gene: 15. The CDR3 is CASSQSVTGQGPRETQYF. The CDR3 DNA follows: TGCGCCAGCAGCCAATCTGTCACGGGACAGGGACCCAGGGAGACCCAGTACTTC.

V gene TRBV19 combines with J gene TRBJ2-7; tentatively, D is TRBD1 (6 bases). The CDR3 consists of 14 residues. The germline V and J ends were trimmed by 6 bases and 2 bases, with 14 bases remaining between them. CDR1 is LNHDA and CDR2 is SQIVND in the germline V gene (reference sequence). The CDR3 DNA reads as TGTGCCAGTAGGGGCCGGGACATTCCCTACGAGCAGTACTTC. It codes for CASRGRDIPYEQYF.

The J gene is TRBJ2-1, the V gene TRBV18; D is possibly TRBD1 or TRBD2 (5 bases each). From germline, CDR1 is KGHSH and CDR2 LQKENI. V dropped 3 bases and J dropped 8 bases, with 11 bases sitting between them. The CDR3 is 13 amino acids. CDR3 region: CASSPLLGDEQFF. In nucleotides, the CDR3 is TGTGCCAGCTCACCCCTACTAGGGGATGAGCAGTTCTTC.

This clone was detected only a few times. The chain couples TRBV10-1 to TRBJ1-6; D is undetermined. Germline loops: CDR1 WNHNN, CDR2 SYGVQD (reference sequence). Trimming removed 2 bases at V and 9 bases at J, with 14 bases between. The CDR3 has 15 amino acids. The DNA for the CDR3 is TGCGCCAGCAGTGAGGGCTGGTGGGTTATTTCACCCCTCCACTTT. Protein: CASSEGWWVISPLHF.

The rearrangement links TRBV6-5 to TRBJ2-5, with D perhaps TRBD1 or TRBD2 (5 bases each). Germline lookup yields CDR1 MNHEY and CDR2 SVGAGI. This CDR3 region has 12 residues. Trimming left V 5 bases short and J 11 bases short, with 15 bases between. The DNA of the CDR3 is TGTGCCAGCAGTAACCGGGACCTATCACAGTACTTC. Protein product: CASSNRDLSQYF.

The genes are TRBV3-1 (or the pseudogene TRBV3-2) and TRBJ2-3; D is unresolved. CDR3 length equals 16 residues. CDR1 and CDR2 (germline): LGHDT, YNNKEL (reference sequence). Trimming stripped 1 base from V and 0 bases from J, with 11 bases between. The CDR3 DNA reads as TGTGCCAGCAGCCAAGCTCTATTGGCTAGCACAGATACGCAGTATTTT. It encodes CASSQALLASTDTQYF.

The chain couples TRBV7-2 to TRBJ1-1; weak D call: TRBD1 (6 bases). The CDR3 has 14 residues. Germline CDR1 is SGHTA and CDR2 is FQGNSA. The ends were cut back, 3 bases at V and 1 base at J, with 9 bases in the middle. CDR3 nucleotide sequence: TGTGCCAGCAGCTTCTCGGGGGCGAACACTGAAGCTTTCTTT. Translated, it gives CASSFSGANTEAFF.

This clone was recorded only once. The J gene is TRBJ2-3, the V gene TRBV10-3; 15 bases line up with TRBD2. Germline CDR1 and CDR2: ENHRY and SYGVKD. The CDR3 is 17 amino acids. J lost 2 bases, V lost 6 bases, and 6 bases had no gene match. The DNA of the CDR3 is TGTGCCATCAGCCCAGGACTAGCGGGGGGGAACACAGATACGCAGTATTTT. Translating gives CAISPGLAGGNTDTQYF.

This clone was seen a handful of times. The chain links TRBV7-9 to TRBJ2-6; D is unresolved. This CDR3 is 15 amino acids long. The V gene lost 3 bases and the J gene lost 4 bases, with 10 bases spanning the gap. Germline values: CDR1 SEHNR, CDR2 FQNEAQ (reference sequence). The CDR3 sequence is CASSFYTGGANVLTF. The DNA for the CDR3 is TGTGCCAGCAGCTTTTACACTGGGGGGGCCAACGTCCTGACTTTC. Full variable domain (outside the CDR3, taken from reference TRBV7-9 and TRBJ2-6): DTGVSQNPRHKITKRGQNVTFRCDPISEHNRLYWYRQTLGQGPEFLTYFQNEAQLEKSRLLSDRFSAERPKGSFSTLEIQRTEQGDSAMYLCASSFYTGGANVLTFGAGSRLTVL.

The chain couples TRBV30 to TRBJ1-3; D unclear. Germline V CDR1 and CDR2: GTSNPN, SVGIG (reference sequence). The CDR3 consists of 10 residues. The V and J ends lost 5 bases and 8 bases respectively, with 7 bases between them. The DNA for the CDR3 is TGTGCCTGGGTGGTCGACACCATATATTTT. Translated, it gives CAWVVDTIYF.

This clone was picked up one time. The chain joins TRBV7-2 to TRBJ1-5; TRBD1 is a possible D gene (5 bases). V was trimmed by 5 bases and J by 4 bases, leaving 15 bases between them. CDR1 SGHTA and CDR2 FQGNSA come from the germline V gene. The CDR3 extends over 15 amino acids. In DNA, the CDR3 is TGTGCCAGCAGCACCAAGGGAACAGGTAATCAGCCCCAGCATTTT. Its translation: CASSTKGTGNQPQHF.

This clone was seen just once. The chain carries TRBV7-2 and TRBJ1-1; TRBD1 agrees at 9 bases. The CDR3 has 13 amino acids. Per the germline V gene, CDR1 is SGHTA and CDR2 is FQGNSA. V was clipped by 5 bases and J by 11 bases; unmatched bases: 9. The CDR3 protein is CASSEDRGREAFF. The CDR3 region has the DNA TGTGCCAGCAGCGAGGACAGGGGAAGGGAGGCTTTCTTT. Filled out from reference TRBV7-2 and TRBJ1-1, the complete variable domain reads GAGVSQSPSNKVTEKGKDVELRCDPISGHTALYWYRQSLGQGLEFLIYFQGNSAPDKSGLPSDRFSAERTGGSVSTLTIQRTQQEDSAVYLCASSEDRGREAFFGQGTRLTVV.

This clone was found a few times. The chain carries TRBV4-3 and TRBJ2-7; D is perhaps TRBD1 or TRBD2 (5 bases each). The CDR3 is made up of 13 amino acids. CDR1 is LGHNA and CDR2 is YSLEER in the germline V gene. The V end was cut by 0 bases, the J end by 7 bases, with 10 bases between. The CDR3 protein is CASSQEAWGEQYF. The CDR3 coding sequence is TGCGCCAGCAGCCAAGAAGCGTGGGGGGAGCAGTACTTC.

The J gene is TRBJ1-3, the V gene TRBV30; D is uncertain. The CDR3 has 13 amino acids. V lost 1 base, J lost 4 bases, and 8 bases lay in between. Germline loops: CDR1 GTSNPN, CDR2 SVGIG (reference sequence). CDR3 nucleotides: TGTGCCTGGAGTGCCAGGATGGGAAACACCATATATTTT. It specifies CAWSARMGNTIYF. The full variable domain, in which reference TRBV30 and TRBJ1-3 provide the parts outside the CDR3, is SQTIHQWPATLVQPVGSPLSLECTVEGTSNPNLYWYRQAAGRGLQLLFYSVGIGQISSEVPQNLSASRPQDRQFILSSKKLLLSDSGFYLCAWSARMGNTIYFGEGSWLTVV.